A selection of T cell receptor beta chains follows, all from one sample in a study of blood T cell repertoires in COVID-19. TCRdb keeps only in-frame clones here, not all; method: immunoSEQ multiplex PCR. The table lists about 230,000 clones, 70% to 90% of them singletons. The material sequenced was PBMCs or T cells enriched from blood (not recorded which). Every receptor here comes from a man aged 25-45 years who had recovered from COVID-19. CDR3s include the opening cysteine and the closing phenylalanine or tryptophan. D genes are given only for firm matches. Not all rows give a size; the values are once, few, many and, for expanded clones, a class.

V: TRBV19; size: once; J: TRBJ1-5; D: -; CDR3: CASSIGQGNQPQHF; DNA: TGTGCCAGTAGTATAGGGCAGGGTAATCAGCCCCAGCATTTT
V: TRBV11-3; size: -; J: TRBJ2-5; D: -; CDR3: CASSLGAGGQETQYF; DNA: TGTGCCAGCAGCTTAGGGGCCGGAGGCCAAGAGACCCAGTACTTC
V: TRBV19; size: -; J: TRBJ1-2; D: TRBD1; CDR3: CASSVKGGANYGYTF; DNA: TGTGCCAGTAGTGTCAAAGGGGGCGCTAACTATGGCTACACCTTC
V: TRBV12-3/TRBV12-4; size: -; J: TRBJ1-3; D: -; CDR3: CASDSAGNTIYF; DNA: TGTGCCAGCGACTCGGCTGGAAACACCATATATTTT
V: TRBV20-1; size: once; J: TRBJ1-2; D: -; CDR3: CSATHFDIYTF; DNA: TGCAGCGCCACACATTTTGATATCTACACCTTC
V: TRBV30; size: -; J: TRBJ1-6; D: TRBD1; CDR3: CAWSVRGQGNSPLHF; DNA: TGTGCCTGGAGTGTACGGGGACAGGGTAACTCACCCCTCCACTTT
V: TRBV28; size: few; J: TRBJ2-1; D: -; CDR3: CASGQYNEQFF; DNA: TGTGCCAGCGGACAGTACAATGAGCAGTTCTTC
V: TRBV3-1/TRBV3-2; size: -; J: TRBJ2-7; D: -; CDR3: CASSPPGGYEQYF; DNA: TGTGCCAGCAGCCCTCCCGGAGGATACGAGCAGTACTTC
V: TRBV5-1; size: -; J: TRBJ2-7; D: TRBD2; CDR3: CASSLEGGGATYEQYF; DNA: TGCGCCAGCAGCTTGGAGGGCGGGGGGGCCACCTACGAGCAGTACTTC
V: TRBV3-1/TRBV3-2; size: -; J: TRBJ2-7; D: -; CDR3: CASSQEGTDYEQYF; DNA: TGTGCCAGCAGCCAAGAGGGCACTGACTACGAGCAGTACTTC
V: TRBV30; size: once; J: TRBJ1-1; D: -; CDR3: CAWSVSPMNTEAFF; DNA: TGTGCCTGGAGTGTAAGTCCTATGAACACTGAAGCTTTCTTT
V: TRBV28; size: -; J: TRBJ1-1; D: TRBD1; CDR3: CASSPQGASTEAFF; DNA: TGTGCCAGCAGTCCCCAGGGGGCTAGCACTGAAGCTTTCTTT
V: TRBV5-6; size: -; J: TRBJ1-5; D: TRBD1; CDR3: CASSRGQGVNQPQHF; DNA: TGTGCCAGCAGCCGGGGACAGGGGGTCAATCAGCCCCAGCATTTT
V: TRBV30; size: -; J: TRBJ1-1; D: -; CDR3: CAWNTGIQNTEAFF; DNA: TGTGCCTGGAATACGGGGATTCAAAACACTGAAGCTTTCTTT
V: TRBV7-9; size: -; J: TRBJ2-4; D: TRBD2; CDR3: CASSFIAGLAKNIQYF; DNA: TGTGCCAGCAGCTTTATAGCGGGACTAGCCAAAAACATTCAGTACTTC
V: TRBV7-3; size: -; J: TRBJ2-2; D: TRBD2; CDR3: CASSLVRAGGTGELFF; DNA: TGTGCCAGCAGCTTAGTTCGCGCGGGGGGCACCGGGGAGCTGTTTTTT
V: TRBV7-2; size: -; J: TRBJ1-5; D: -; CDR3: CASSTPGNQPQHF; DNA: TGTGCCAGCAGCACCCCAGGGAATCAGCCCCAGCATTTT
V: TRBV2; size: -; J: TRBJ1-2; D: -; CDR3: CASSERGMAGYTF; DNA: TGTGCCAGCAGTGAAAGAGGGATGGCTGGCTACACCTTC
V: TRBV7-8; size: -; J: TRBJ2-5; D: -; CDR3: CASSLLAVQETQYF; DNA: TGTGCCAGCAGCTTATTGGCGGTGCAAGAGACCCAGTACTTC
V: TRBV6-2/TRBV6-3; size: once; J: TRBJ2-2; D: -; CDR3: CASSPDSHHTGELFF; DNA: TGTGCCAGCAGTCCAGACAGCCACCATACCGGGGAGCTGTTTTTT
V: TRBV6-5; size: once; J: TRBJ2-7; D: -; CDR3: CAASAGYEQYF; DNA: TGTGCCGCCTCAGCGGGTTACGAGCAGTACTTC
V: TRBV3-1/TRBV3-2; size: once; J: TRBJ2-7; D: TRBD2; CDR3: CASSLRLAGLSYEQYF; DNA: TGTGCCAGCAGTCTCCGACTAGCGGGACTTTCCTACGAGCAGTACTTC